This T cell receptor beta chain is drawn from a study of blood T cell repertoires in COVID-19. Study as a whole: Italy, Spain and the United States were the sources of the convalescent and acute COVID-19 samples. From T cells, B-cell-depleted T cells, or PBMCs came the material, which was cDNA or gDNA.

Trimming shortened V by 3 bases and J by 5 bases, and 11 bases separated the two germline ends. The CDR3 runs to 15 residues. CDR1 is MDHEN and CDR2 is SYDVKM in the germline V gene. This study enrolled people aged 18 to 89 from under 25 US geographic areas. Original analysis: Reference gene primer amplification in the assay estimated nucleated cell counts. Some clones are missing from TCRdb's copy, which holds only in-frame ones; the method was immunoSEQ multiplex PCR. V, J and clone size reflect that table, while D and trimming were determined from the DNA. In the table there are a few hundred thousand clones, roughly 87% of which are singletons.

V gene TRBV28 combines with J gene TRBJ1-6; possible D gene TRBD1, 5 bases. Specimen: PBMCs or T cells enriched from blood (not recorded which). The receptor comes from a woman under 40 who had recovered from COVID-19. CDR3 sequence reads: CASSFGGTNNSPLHF. DNA for the CDR3: TGTGCCAGCAGTTTTGGCGGGACCAATAATTCACCCCTCCACTTT.